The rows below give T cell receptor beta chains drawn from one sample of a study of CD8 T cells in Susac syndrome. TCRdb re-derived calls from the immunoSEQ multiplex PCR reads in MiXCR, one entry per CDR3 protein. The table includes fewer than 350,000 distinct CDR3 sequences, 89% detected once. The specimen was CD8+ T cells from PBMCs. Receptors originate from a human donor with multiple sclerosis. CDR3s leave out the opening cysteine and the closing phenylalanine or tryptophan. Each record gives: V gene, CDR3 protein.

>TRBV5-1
ASEAGGWDGELF
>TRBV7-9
ASSLKTGVRGELF
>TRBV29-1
SVRGAAGEQY
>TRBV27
ASSLSFTTNEKLF
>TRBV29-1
SVVHNEQF
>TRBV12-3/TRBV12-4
ASSLRGGTTIY
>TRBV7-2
ASSLVLAGGRETQY
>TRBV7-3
ASSPDIGGSHGYT
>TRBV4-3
ASSQEARDLSPLH
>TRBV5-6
ASSLIGERDRARYEQY
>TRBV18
ASSATGDTGELF